These 23 T cell receptor beta chains share one sample of origin, sequenced in a study of T-cell reconstitution after alpha-beta-depleted transplantation in children. Unique molecular identifiers were incorporated during preparation of the TCRbeta library. TCRdb reprocessed the PCR reads with MiXCR, giving one entry per CDR3 protein. This sample has fewer than 1 million distinct CDR3 sequences, with under 20% found just once. This sample comprised PBMCs, mostly from graft donor cells, obtained 360 days after TCRalphabeta/CD19-depleted stem cell transplant. The source of these receptors is a male patient between 5 and 17 years old who had a stem cell transplant for acute lymphoblastic leukemia, so the T cells may come from the graft donor.

This chain connects TRBV5-1 to TRBJ2-3; 8 positions match TRBD2. The CDR3 runs 16 residues. J lost 6 bases, V lost 4 bases, and 13 bases had no gene match. Germline V lookup: CDR1 SGHRS, CDR2 YFSETQ. This chain's CDR3 is CASSPWGGRPADTQYF. As DNA, the CDR3 is TGCGCCAGCAGCCCCTGGGGCGGGAGGCCGGCTGATACGCAGTATTTT.

This chain uses TRBV7-2 with TRBJ2-3; D may be TRBD2 (5 bases). Germline V CDR1 and CDR2: SGHTA, FQGNSA. The CDR3 extends over 15 amino acids. The germline V and J ends were trimmed by 2 bases and 4 bases, with 13 bases remaining between them. The CDR3 DNA reads TGTGCCAGCAGCTTACCTTCCTTAGCGTCAGATACGCAGTATTTT. Protein: CASSLPSLASDTQYF.

This clonotype has only a few counts. V and J are TRBV5-5 and TRBJ1-1, with D hard to call. Germline V CDR1 and CDR2: SGHKS, YYEKEE (reference sequence). The CDR3 loop spans 12 amino acids. The V end was cut by 1 base, the J end by 11 bases, with 12 bases between. The chain's CDR3 is CASSLYEPHAFF. CDR3 nucleotides: TGTGCCAGCAGCTTGTACGAGCCACACGCTTTCTTT.

Only a few counts were recorded for this clonotype. The chain uses TRBV10-3 and TRBJ2-3; perhaps TRBD1 as D (6 bases). From germline, CDR1 is ENHRY and CDR2 SYGVKD. This CDR3 has 15 residues. V gave up 3 bases and J gave up 0 bases, with 10 bases separating them. For the CDR3, the DNA is TGTGCCATCAGTGACAGGGGAGTGAGCACAGATACGCAGTATTTT. Translated, it gives CAISDRGVSTDTQYF.

This clonotype was picked up a small number of times. The CDR3 protein is CATSDGGFAGNGELFF. In DNA form, the CDR3 reads TGTGCCACCAGTGATGGAGGGTTTGCCGGGAACGGGGAGCTGTTTTTT. The chain has TRBV24-1 and TRBJ2-2; D possibly corresponds to TRBD2 (6 bases). CDR1 is KGHDR, CDR2 SFDVKD, per germline. Trimming shortened V by 3 bases and J by 7 bases, and 17 bases separated the two germline ends. The CDR3 length is 16 residues.

The CDR3, as DNA: TGTGCCAGCAGCTTGAGACCAGGGTGGCAAGATCTCAACAATGAGCAGTTCTTC. Protein sequence: CASSLRPGWQDLNNEQFF. V gene TRBV5-5 combines with J gene TRBJ2-1, with D perhaps TRBD1 (5 bases). V was shortened by 1 base and J by 5 bases, with 22 bases between the two germline ends. Germline V gives CDR1 SGHKS, CDR2 YYEKEE (reference sequence). The CDR3 has 18 residues.

This sequence joins TRBV27 and TRBJ2-7; 7 bases are a match to TRBD2. The trim removed 4 bases at V and 3 bases at J, leaving 6 bases unmatched. The CDR3 is made up of 14 amino acids. The germline V gene has CDR1 MNHEY and CDR2 SMNVEV (reference sequence). This CDR3 is CASSSEAGRYEQYF. DNA of the CDR3: TGTGCCAGCAGTTCTGAAGCGGGACGCTACGAGCAGTACTTC.

This clonotype was recorded a few times. The gene calls are TRBV6-2 or TRBV6-3 and TRBJ2-3; the D gene could be TRBD1 or TRBD2 (6 bases each). CDR3 length equals 15 residues. The V and J ends lost 8 bases and 5 bases respectively, with 20 bases between them. From germline, CDR1 is MNHEY and CDR2 SVGEGT. The CDR3 protein is CASRSTWGAGDTQYF. CDR3 DNA sequence: TGTGCCAGCCGAAGCACCTGGGGGGCGGGAGATACGCAGTATTTT.

The chain combines TRBV5-5 with TRBJ2-7; 10 bases are shared with TRBD2. The CDR3 has 16 residues. Germline CDR1 SGHKS, CDR2 YYEKEE (reference sequence). V dropped 0 bases and J dropped 3; count of bases not matched to a gene: 6. The CDR3 coding sequence is TGTGCCAGCAGCTTGGAGGTAGCGGGGGGCATCTACGAGCAGTACTTC. It specifies CASSLEVAGGIYEQYF.

This sequence joins TRBV4-2 and TRBJ2-5, with a tentative D call TRBD2 (5 bases). V lost 6 bases and J 2 bases, leaving 10 bases between the germline ends. CDR3 size: 13 residues. Germline CDR1 reads LGHNA; CDR2 reads YNFKEQ. The CDR3 protein is CASSQSGQETQYF. The CDR3 DNA sequence: TGTGCCAGCAGTCAGAGCGGACAAGAGACCCAGTACTTC.

This clonotype was picked up many times. This chain joins TRBV12-3 or TRBV12-4 and TRBJ1-1; 7 bases agree with TRBD1. The CDR3 has 12 amino acids. J gave up 6 bases and V 6 bases, and 4 bases lay outside the gene matches. The CDR3 DNA is TGTGCCAGCAGCCCCGGGACAGCTGAAGCTTTCTTT. Translated: CASSPGTAEAFF.

In this sample, this clonotype turned up a few times. The rearrangement uses TRBV5-1 and TRBJ2-7, with TRBD2 matching 8 bases. With V trimmed by 0 bases and J by 0 bases, 5 bases remained unmatched. CDR1 and CDR2 from the germline V gene are SGHRS and YFSETQ. The CDR3 length is 16 residues. CDR3 loop: CASSLVLAGPSYEQYF. Here the CDR3 DNA reads TGCGCCAGCAGCTTGGTGTTAGCGGGGCCCTCCTACGAGCAGTACTTC.

The sample holds a few counts of this clonotype. The germline gene is not matched at one end of the junction; a read error may be the cause. This chain joins TRBV7-3 and TRBJ2-1; D is possibly TRBD2 (5 bases). CDR1 SGHTA and CDR2 FQGTGA come from the germline V gene. This CDR3 has 15 residues. The CDR3 is CASSLTRDSYNEQFF. Written as DNA, the CDR3 is TGTGCCAGCAGCCTAACTAGGGACTCCTACAATGAGCAGTTCTTC.

This clonotype has more than one count but fewer than ten. The chain joins TRBV28 to TRBJ2-7; D gene unclear. V gave up 7 bases and J gave up 0 bases, with 13 bases separating them. In germline, CDR1 is MDHEN, CDR2 SYDVKM. This CDR3 spans 14 amino acids. Here the CDR3 reads CASTQYTDSYEQYF. The CDR3 nucleotides are TGTGCCAGCACCCAATACACAGACTCCTACGAGCAGTACTTC.

With regard to this clonotype: One junction end disagrees with the germline gene, perhaps due to a read error. The DNA of the CDR3 is TGTGCGAGCAGCTTAGCGGGGAACCATGGCTACACCTTC. This sequence encodes CASSLAGNHGYTF. The gene calls are TRBV7-9 and TRBJ1-2; D unclear. The V gene's germline CDR1 is SEHNR and CDR2 FQNEAQ (reference sequence). The CDR3 loop spans 13 amino acids.

This sequence joins TRBV6-5 and TRBJ2-2, with D unresolved. This CDR3 is 14 amino acids long. The germline gives CDR1 MNHEY, CDR2 SVGAGI. The V end lost 2 bases, the J end lost 6 bases, and 10 bases lay between the germline ends. Here the CDR3 DNA reads TGTGCCAGCAGTTACGGAGACCGAGCCGGGGAGCTGTTTTTT. It specifies CASSYGDRAGELFF.

This clonotype was detected a few times. The J gene is TRBJ2-1, the V gene TRBV11-2; D possibly corresponds to TRBD2 (6 bases). V dropped 0 bases and J dropped 5 bases, with 8 bases sitting between them. This CDR3 contains 14 residues. Germline assignment: CDR1 SGHAT and CDR2 FQNNGV. The CDR3: CASSLEAGHNEQFF. CDR3 in DNA: TGTGCCAGCAGCTTAGAGGCGGGACACAATGAGCAGTTCTTC.

This chain joins TRBV27 and TRBJ1-6; TRBD1 aligns across 7 bases. Trimming at V came to 6 bases and at J to 9 bases, leaving 17 bases not matched to a gene. The V gene's germline CDR1 is MNHEY and CDR2 SMNVEV (reference sequence). The CDR3 consists of 17 residues. CDR3 nucleotides: TGTGCCAGCAGCCAGAACCTAGGGGGCGCGAAGGGTTCACCCCTCCACTTT. Translated, it gives CASSQNLGGAKGSPLHF.

This clonotype was observed a few times. The rearrangement uses TRBV7-8 and TRBJ2-2; TRBD2 aligns across 8 bases. Germline CDR1 and CDR2: SGHVS and FQNEAQ. Trimming took 6 bases from V and 5 from J; bases not matched to a gene: 17. CDR3 length: 18 amino acids. The CDR3 reads CASRKDRFPAGVTGELFF. DNA for the CDR3: TGTGCCAGCAGAAAAGACAGGTTCCCAGCGGGAGTTACCGGGGAGCTGTTTTTT.

A few counts support this clonotype. The chain uses TRBV7-9 and TRBJ2-1; 10 bases align to TRBD2. The CDR3 runs to 17 residues. Germline V CDR1 and CDR2: SEHNR, FQNEAQ (reference sequence). The V gene end was trimmed by 0 bases and the J gene end by 0 bases; junction bases not matched to a gene: 2. The CDR3: CASSLAGTSASYNEQFF. CDR3 nucleotides: TGTGCCAGCAGCTTAGCCGGGACTAGCGCCTCCTACAATGAGCAGTTCTTC.

At least ten counts were recorded for this clonotype. The chain recombines TRBV29-1 with TRBJ2-2; 8 bases align to TRBD1. J gave up 4 bases and V 0 bases, and 1 base lay outside the gene matches. This CDR3 is 14 amino acids long. Germline lookup yields CDR1 SQVTM and CDR2 ANQGSEA. As DNA, the CDR3 is TGCAGCGTTGAAGACGACAGGGGCACCGGGGAGCTGTTTTTT. Translating gives CSVEDDRGTGELFF.

This sequence joins TRBV9 and TRBJ1-1; D is unresolved. Trimming took off 5 bases at V and 0 bases at J, with 11 bases between the two ends. Germline CDR1 and CDR2: SGDLS and YYNGEE. This CDR3 has 14 amino acids. The CDR3 DNA reads TGTGCCAGCAGATCCGGACCCATGAACACTGAAGCTTTCTTT. Its protein is CASRSGPMNTEAFF.

This clonotype was recorded many times. V and J are TRBV7-9 and TRBJ2-2, with D perhaps given as TRBD1 or TRBD2 (7 bases each). Trimming stripped 4 bases from V and 0 bases from J, with 12 bases between. Germline V CDR1 and CDR2: SEHNR, FQNEAQ (reference sequence). The CDR3 has 16 amino acids. This chain's CDR3 is CASSSSGTANTGELFF. Here the CDR3 DNA reads TGTGCCAGCAGCTCCAGCGGGACAGCGAACACCGGGGAGCTGTTTTTT.